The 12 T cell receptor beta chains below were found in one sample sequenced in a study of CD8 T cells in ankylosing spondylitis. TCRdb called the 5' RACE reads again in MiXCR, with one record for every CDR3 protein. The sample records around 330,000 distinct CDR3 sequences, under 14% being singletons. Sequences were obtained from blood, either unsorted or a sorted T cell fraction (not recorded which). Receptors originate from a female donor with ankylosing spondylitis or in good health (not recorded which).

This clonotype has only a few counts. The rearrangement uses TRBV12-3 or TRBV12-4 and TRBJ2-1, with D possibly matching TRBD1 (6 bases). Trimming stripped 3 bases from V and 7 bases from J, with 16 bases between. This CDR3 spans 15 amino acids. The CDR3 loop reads CASSFGGQTGNEQFF. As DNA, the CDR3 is TGTGCCAGCAGTTTCGGTGGACAGACGGGGAATGAGCAGTTCTTC.

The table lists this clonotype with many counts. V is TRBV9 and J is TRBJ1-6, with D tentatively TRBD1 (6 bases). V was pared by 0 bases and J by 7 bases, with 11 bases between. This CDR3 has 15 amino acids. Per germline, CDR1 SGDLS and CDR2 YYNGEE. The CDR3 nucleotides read TGTGCCAGCAGCGTAGAGCCAGGGGCAAATTCACCCCTCCACTTT. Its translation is CASSVEPGANSPLHF.

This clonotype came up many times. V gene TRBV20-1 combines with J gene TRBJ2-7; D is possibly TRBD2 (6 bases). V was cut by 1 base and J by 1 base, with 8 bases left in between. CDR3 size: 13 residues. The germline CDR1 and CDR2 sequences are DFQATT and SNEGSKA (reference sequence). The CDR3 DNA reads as TGCAGTGCTAGAGCCGGGACTTCCTACGAGCAGTACTTC. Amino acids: CSARAGTSYEQYF.

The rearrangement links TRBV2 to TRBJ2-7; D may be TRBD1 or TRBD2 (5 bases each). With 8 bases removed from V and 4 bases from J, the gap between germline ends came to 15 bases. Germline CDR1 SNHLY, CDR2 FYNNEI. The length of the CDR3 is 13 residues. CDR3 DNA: TGTGCCAGCGGGGCTAGCCGCGGATACGAGCAGTACTTC. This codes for CASGASRGYEQYF.

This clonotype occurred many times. This chain's CDR3 is CASSDGGGVSSTGELFF. CDR3 sequence (DNA): TGCGCCAGCAGCGATGGGGGAGGGGTGTCAAGCACCGGGGAGCTGTTTTTT. The J gene is TRBJ2-2, the V gene TRBV5-1, with 7 positions matching TRBD2. Germline-derived CDR1 and CDR2 are SGHRS and YFSETQ. The V and J ends lost 4 bases and 4 bases, in that order; junction bases with no gene match: 13. The CDR3 loop spans 17 amino acids.

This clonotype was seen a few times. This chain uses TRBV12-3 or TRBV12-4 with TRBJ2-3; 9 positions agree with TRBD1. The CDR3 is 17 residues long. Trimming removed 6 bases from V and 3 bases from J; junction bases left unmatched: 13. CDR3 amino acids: CASSLAMRTGETDTQYF. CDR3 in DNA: TGTGCCAGCAGCCTAGCTATGAGGACAGGGGAAACAGATACGCAGTATTTT.

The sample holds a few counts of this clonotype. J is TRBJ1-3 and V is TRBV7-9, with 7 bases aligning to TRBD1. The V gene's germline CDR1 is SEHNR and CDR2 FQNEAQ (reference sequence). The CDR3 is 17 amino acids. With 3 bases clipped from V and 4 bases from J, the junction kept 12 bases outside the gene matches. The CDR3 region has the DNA TGTGCCAGCAGCTTTAGTTTAGGAGGGGGCGCCGGAAACACCATATATTTT. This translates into CASSFSLGGGAGNTIYF.

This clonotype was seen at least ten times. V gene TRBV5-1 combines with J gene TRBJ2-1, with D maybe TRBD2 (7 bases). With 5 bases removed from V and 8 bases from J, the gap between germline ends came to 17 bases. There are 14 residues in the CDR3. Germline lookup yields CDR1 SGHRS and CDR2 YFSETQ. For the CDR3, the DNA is TGCGCCAGCAGGAAAGAACACGGGGGGCATGAGCAGTTCTTC. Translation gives CASRKEHGGHEQFF.

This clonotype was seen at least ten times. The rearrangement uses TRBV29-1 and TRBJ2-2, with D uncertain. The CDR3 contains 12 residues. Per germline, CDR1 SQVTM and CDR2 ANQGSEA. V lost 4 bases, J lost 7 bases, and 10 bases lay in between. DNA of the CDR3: TGCAGCGTTGCTATGCCTAGCGGGGAGCTGTTTTTT. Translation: CSVAMPSGELFF.

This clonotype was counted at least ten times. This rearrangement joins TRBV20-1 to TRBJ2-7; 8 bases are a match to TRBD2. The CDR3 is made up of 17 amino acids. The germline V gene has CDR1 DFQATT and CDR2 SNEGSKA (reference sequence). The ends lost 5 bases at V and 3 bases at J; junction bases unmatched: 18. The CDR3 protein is CSAPALLADEVSYEQYF. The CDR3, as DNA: TGCAGTGCTCCCGCCCTACTAGCGGACGAGGTCAGCTACGAGCAGTACTTC.

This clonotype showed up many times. The CDR3 here is CASSFTINEQFF. The CDR3 nucleotides read TGCGCCAGCAGCTTTACTATTAATGAGCAGTTCTTC. V and J are TRBV5-1 and TRBJ2-1; D gene uncertain. Trimming took off 2 bases at V and 7 bases at J, with 7 bases between the two ends. The CDR3 loop spans 12 amino acids. The V gene's germline CDR1 is SGHRS and CDR2 YFSETQ.

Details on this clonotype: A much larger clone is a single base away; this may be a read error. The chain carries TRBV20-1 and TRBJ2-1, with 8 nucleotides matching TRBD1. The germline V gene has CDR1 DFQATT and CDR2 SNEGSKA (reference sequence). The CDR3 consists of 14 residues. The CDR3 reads CSAPQAGGYNEQLF. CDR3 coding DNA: TGCAGTGCCCCCCAGGCAGGGGGCTACAATGAGCAGTTGTTC.